The T cell receptor (beta chain) described here comes from a study of control samples from healthy donors and cancer patients. This table comes from immunoSEQ multiplex PCR, and its TCRdb copy is limited to in-frame clones, with some not included. Among about 90,000 clones listed, about 92% were seen once. Trimming took 7 bases from V and 0 from J, leaving 16 bases between them. The length of the CDR3 is 16 residues. Germline-derived CDR1 and CDR2 are SGHRS and YFSETQ. The sequence derives from a woman in her thirties in good health. Sequencing was carried out using blood. The gene calls are TRBV5-1 and TRBJ2-2, with a weak D call TRBD2 (5 bases). The CDR3 is CASRRAPYSNTGELFF. CDR3 sequence (DNA): TGCGCCAGCCGGCGGGCTCCTTACTCGAACACCGGGGAGCTGTTTTTT.